This record looks at one T cell receptor beta chain sequence and its context. The repertoire was sequenced with immunoSEQ multiplex PCR; TCRdb's copy has only in-frame clones and lacks some. This sample has 95,000 to 100,000 clones, with about nine tenths found just once. These data belong to a study of T cell responses to AZD1222 COVID-19 vaccine. The CDR3 sequence is 19 residues long. The germline V gene has CDR1 MNHEY and CDR2 SMNVEV (reference sequence). Trimming took 1 base from V and 8 from J; bases not matched to a gene: 18. The origin of this receptor is an adult who received the AZD1222 COVID-19 vaccine. Sample: peripheral blood, taken 28 days after the second AZD1222 dose. The V call is TRBV27, the J call TRBJ2-1; TRBD1 matches 9 bases. Here the CDR3 reads CASSLWGQGSAGTSDEQFF. The CDR3 coding sequence is TGTGCCAGCAGTTTATGGGGACAGGGCTCGGCCGGGACCTCCGATGAGCAGTTCTTC.